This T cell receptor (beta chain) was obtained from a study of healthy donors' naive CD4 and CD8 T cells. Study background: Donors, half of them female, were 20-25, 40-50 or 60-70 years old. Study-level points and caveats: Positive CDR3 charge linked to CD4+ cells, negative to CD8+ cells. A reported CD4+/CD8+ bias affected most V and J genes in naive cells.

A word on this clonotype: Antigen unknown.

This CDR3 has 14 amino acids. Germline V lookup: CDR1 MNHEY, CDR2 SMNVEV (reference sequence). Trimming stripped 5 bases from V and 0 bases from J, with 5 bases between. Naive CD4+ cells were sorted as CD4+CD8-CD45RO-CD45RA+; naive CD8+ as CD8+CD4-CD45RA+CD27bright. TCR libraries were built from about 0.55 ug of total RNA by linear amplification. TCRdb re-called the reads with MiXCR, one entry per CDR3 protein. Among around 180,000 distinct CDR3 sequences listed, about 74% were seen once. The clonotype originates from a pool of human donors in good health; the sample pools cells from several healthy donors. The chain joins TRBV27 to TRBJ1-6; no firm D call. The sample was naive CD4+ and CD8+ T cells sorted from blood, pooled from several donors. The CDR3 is CASSRSSYNSPLHF. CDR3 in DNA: TGTGCCAGCAGTAGGAGCTCCTATAATTCACCCCTCCACTTT.